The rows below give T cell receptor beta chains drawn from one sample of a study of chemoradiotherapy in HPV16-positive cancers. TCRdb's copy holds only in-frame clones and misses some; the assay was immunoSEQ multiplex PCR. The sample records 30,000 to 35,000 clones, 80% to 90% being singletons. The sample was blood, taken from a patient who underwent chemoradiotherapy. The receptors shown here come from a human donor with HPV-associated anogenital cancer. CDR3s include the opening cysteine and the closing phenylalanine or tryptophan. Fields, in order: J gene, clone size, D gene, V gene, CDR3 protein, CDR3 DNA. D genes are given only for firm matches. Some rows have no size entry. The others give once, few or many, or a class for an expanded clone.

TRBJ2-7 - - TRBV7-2 CASSPSSGTLYYEQYF TGTGCCAGCAGCCCGTCCTCCGGGACATTATACTACGAGCAGTACTTC
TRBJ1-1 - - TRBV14 CASSQGGWDTEAFF TGTGCCAGCAGCCAAGGGGGGTGGGACACTGAAGCTTTCTTT
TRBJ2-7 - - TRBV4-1 CASSQERGESGSNEQYF TGCGCCAGCAGCCAAGAACGGGGTGAGTCGGGGAGCAACGAGCAGTACTTC
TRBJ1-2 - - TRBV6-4 CASSPTAYNYGYTF TGTGCCAGCAGTCCCACAGCCTATAACTATGGCTACACCTTC
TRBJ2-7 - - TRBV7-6 CASSLASGSPYEQYF TGTGCCAGCAGCTTAGCGAGCGGCAGCCCCTACGAGCAGTACTTC
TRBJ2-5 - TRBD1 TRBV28 CASSPDRGTYQETQYF TGTGCCAGCAGCCCAGACAGGGGGACGTACCAAGAGACCCAGTACTTC
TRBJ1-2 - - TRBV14 CASSQVQGPYGYTF TGTGCCAGCAGCCAAGTACAGGGTCCCTATGGCTACACCTTC
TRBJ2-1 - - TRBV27 CASGGSIRSSYNEQFF TGTGCCAGCGGGGGGAGTATACGGAGCTCCTACAATGAGCAGTTCTTC
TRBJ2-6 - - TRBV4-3 CASSQDFVRVGANVLTF TGCGCCAGCAGCCAAGATTTTGTCAGGGTCGGGGCCAACGTCCTGACTTTC
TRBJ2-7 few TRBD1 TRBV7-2 CASSQTGTVQYF TGTGCCAGCAGCCAGACAGGGACGGTGCAGTACTTC
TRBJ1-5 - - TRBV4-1 CASSQEVQNQPQHF TGCGCCAGCAGCCAAGAGGTCCAAAATCAGCCCCAGCATTTT
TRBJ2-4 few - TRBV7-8 CASSPTEIAKNIQYF TGTGCCAGCAGCCCGACAGAAATAGCCAAAAACATTCAGTACTTC
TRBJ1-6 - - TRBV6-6 CASSQYRDNVSPLHF TGTGCCAGCAGCCAGTACCGGGACAACGTATCACCCCTCCACTTT
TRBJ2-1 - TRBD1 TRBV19 CATHQPGQGNNEQFF TGTGCCACCCACCAACCGGGACAGGGAAACAATGAGCAGTTCTTC
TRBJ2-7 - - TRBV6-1 CASSEMGWYF TGTGCCAGCAGTGAAATGGGGTGGTACTTC
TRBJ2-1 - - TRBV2 CASSERGGRSNEQFF TGTGCCAGCAGTGAGAGGGGGGGACGGAGCAATGAGCAGTTCTTC
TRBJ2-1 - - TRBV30 CAWSVLTLLSDNEQFF TGTGCCTGGAGCGTCCTAACCCTACTTAGCGACAATGAGCAGTTCTTC
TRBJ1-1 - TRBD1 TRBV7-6 CASSLRQGAEAFF TGTGCCAGCAGCCTCAGACAGGGTGCTGAAGCTTTCTTT
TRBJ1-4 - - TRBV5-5 CASSLETPVEKLFF TGTGCCAGCAGCTTGGAGACACCAGTTGAAAAACTGTTTTTT
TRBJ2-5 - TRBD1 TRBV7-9 CASSSGGEETQYF TGTGCCAGCAGCTCAGGGGGCGAGGAGACCCAGTACTTC
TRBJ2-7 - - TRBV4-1 CASSKGHLSPTNEQYF TGCGCCAGCAGCAAAGGACACTTAAGTCCAACTAACGAGCAGTACTTC
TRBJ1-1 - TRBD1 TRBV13 CASSLGTGGGDEAFF TGTGCCAGCAGCTTAGGGACAGGGGGCGGTGATGAAGCTTTCTTT
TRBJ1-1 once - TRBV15 CATSRDVRPDEAFF TGTGCCACCAGCAGAGATGTAAGGCCCGATGAAGCTTTCTTT
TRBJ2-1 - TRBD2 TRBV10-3 CAIMTTSGRANEQFF TGTGCCATCATGACCACTAGCGGGAGGGCCAATGAGCAGTTCTTC
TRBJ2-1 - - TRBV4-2 CASSQDTSVNEQFF TGTGCCAGCAGCCAAGATACAAGCGTCAATGAGCAGTTCTTC
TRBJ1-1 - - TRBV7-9 CASSLGGGTEAFF TGTGCCAGCAGCTTAGGAGGGGGCACTGAAGCTTTCTTT
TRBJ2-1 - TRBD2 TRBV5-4 CASSKRGGGSYNEQFF TGTGCCAGCAGCAAGAGGGGCGGGGGCTCCTACAATGAGCAGTTCTTC
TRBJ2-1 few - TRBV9 CASSVRVSGGVDEQFF TGTGCCAGCAGCGTAAGGGTGAGCGGTGGGGTCGATGAGCAGTTCTTC
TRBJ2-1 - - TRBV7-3 CASSLRPRSSYNEQFF TGTGCCAGCAGCTTACGGCCCAGGAGCTCCTACAATGAGCAGTTCTTC
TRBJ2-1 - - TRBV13 CASNNRGWEQFF TGTGCCAGCAACAATCGGGGATGGGAGCAGTTCTTC
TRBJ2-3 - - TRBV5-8 CASSQDSGNTDTQYF TGTGCCAGCAGCCAGGATAGCGGAAACACAGATACGCAGTATTTT
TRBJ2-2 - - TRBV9 CASSVAGYGTGELFF TGTGCCAGCAGCGTAGCTGGTTACGGCACCGGGGAGCTGTTTTTT
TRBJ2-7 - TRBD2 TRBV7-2 CASSPDGRAGGSTYEQYF TGTGCCAGCAGCCCGGACGGAAGAGCGGGGGGTTCTACCTACGAGCAGTACTTC
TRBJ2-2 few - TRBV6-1 CASRDKNTGELFF TGTGCCAGCAGGGACAAAAACACCGGGGAGCTGTTTTTT
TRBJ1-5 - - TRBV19 CASSVTGGGQPQHF TGTGCCAGTAGTGTTACAGGAGGCGGACAGCCCCAGCATTTT
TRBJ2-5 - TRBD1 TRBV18 CASTRQGAGTQYF TGTGCCAGCACGAGACAGGGGGCTGGGACCCAGTACTTC
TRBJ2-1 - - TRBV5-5 CASSLALAPREQFF TGTGCCAGCAGCTTGGCCTTAGCCCCTCGGGAGCAGTTCTTC
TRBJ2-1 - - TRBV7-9 CASSLVGGSYNEQFF TGTGCCAGCAGCTTAGTTGGGGGTTCGTACAATGAGCAGTTCTTC
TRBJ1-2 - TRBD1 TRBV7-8 CASSPTGTGLNYGYTF TGTGCCAGCAGCCCGACCGGGACAGGGCTTAACTATGGCTACACCTTC
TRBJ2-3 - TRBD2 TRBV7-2 CASSVPGGTQYF TGTGCCAGCAGCGTTCCGGGGGGTACGCAGTATTTT